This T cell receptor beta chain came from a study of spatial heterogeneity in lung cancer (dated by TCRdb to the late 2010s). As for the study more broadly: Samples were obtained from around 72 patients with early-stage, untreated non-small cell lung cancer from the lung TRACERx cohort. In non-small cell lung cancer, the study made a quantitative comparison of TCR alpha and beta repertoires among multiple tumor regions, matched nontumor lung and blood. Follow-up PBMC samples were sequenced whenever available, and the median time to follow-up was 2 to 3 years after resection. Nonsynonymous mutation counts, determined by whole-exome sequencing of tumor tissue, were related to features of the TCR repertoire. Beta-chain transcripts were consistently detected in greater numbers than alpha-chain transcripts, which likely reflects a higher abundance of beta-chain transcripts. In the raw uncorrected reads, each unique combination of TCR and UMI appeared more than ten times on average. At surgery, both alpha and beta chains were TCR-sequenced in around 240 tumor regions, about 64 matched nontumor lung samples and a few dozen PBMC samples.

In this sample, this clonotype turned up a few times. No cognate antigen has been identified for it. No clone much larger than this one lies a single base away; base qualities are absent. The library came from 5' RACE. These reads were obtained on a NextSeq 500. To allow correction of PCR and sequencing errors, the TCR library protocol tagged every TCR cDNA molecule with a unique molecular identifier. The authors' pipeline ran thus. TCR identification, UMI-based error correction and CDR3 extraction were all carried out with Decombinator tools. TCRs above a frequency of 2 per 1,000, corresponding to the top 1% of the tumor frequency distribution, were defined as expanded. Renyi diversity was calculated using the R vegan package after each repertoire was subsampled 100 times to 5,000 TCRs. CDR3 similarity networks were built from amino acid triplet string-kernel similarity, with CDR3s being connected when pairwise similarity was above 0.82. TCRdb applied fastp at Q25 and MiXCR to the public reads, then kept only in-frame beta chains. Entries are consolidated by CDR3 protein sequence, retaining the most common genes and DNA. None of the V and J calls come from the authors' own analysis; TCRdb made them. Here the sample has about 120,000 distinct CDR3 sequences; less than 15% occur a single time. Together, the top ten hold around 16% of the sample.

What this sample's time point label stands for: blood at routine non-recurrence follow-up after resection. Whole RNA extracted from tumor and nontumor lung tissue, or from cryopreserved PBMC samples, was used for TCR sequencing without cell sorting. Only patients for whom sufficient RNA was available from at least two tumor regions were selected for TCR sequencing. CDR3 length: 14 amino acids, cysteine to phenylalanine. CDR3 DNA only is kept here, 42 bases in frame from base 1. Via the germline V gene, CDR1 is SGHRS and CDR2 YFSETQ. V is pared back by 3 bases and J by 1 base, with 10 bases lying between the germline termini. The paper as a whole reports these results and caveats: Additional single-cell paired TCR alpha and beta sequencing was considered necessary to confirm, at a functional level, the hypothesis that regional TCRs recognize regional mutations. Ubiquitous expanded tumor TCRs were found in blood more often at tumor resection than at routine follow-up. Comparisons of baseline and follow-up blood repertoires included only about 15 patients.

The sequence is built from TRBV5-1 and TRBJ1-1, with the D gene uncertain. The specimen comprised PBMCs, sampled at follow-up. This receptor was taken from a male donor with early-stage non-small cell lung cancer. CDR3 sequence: CASSSGPTNTEAFF. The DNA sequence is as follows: TGCGCCAGCAGCTCCGGTCCGACGAACACTGAAGCTTTCTTT.